This T cell receptor (beta chain) was observed in a study of Graves' ophthalmopathy and Graves' hyperthyroidism. The ends were cut back, 6 bases at V and 4 bases at J, with 9 bases in the middle. This CDR3 contains 12 residues. Germline V gene data show CDR1 as MDHEN and CDR2 as SYDVKM. RNA transcripts were the source from which TCR beta CDR3 regions were amplified. RT-PCR was first run with HTBI primers, then multiplex PCR in a second round. TCRdb used MiXCR to reprocess the multiplex PCR reads, holding one entry per CDR3 protein. Here the sample spans 350,000 to 450,000 distinct CDR3 sequences, approximately 20% being singletons. This clonotype has just one count. About 10 ml of fresh blood yielded the PBMCs by density gradient.

This TCR was sampled from a woman aged 18-29 years with Graves' ophthalmopathy. Sequencing was carried out using peripheral blood. The chain has TRBV28 and TRBJ1-2, with a possible D match to TRBD1 (5 bases). DNA for the CDR3: TGTGCCAGCAGCGAGGGGTTCTATGGCTACACCTTC. Translation gives CASSEGFYGYTF.